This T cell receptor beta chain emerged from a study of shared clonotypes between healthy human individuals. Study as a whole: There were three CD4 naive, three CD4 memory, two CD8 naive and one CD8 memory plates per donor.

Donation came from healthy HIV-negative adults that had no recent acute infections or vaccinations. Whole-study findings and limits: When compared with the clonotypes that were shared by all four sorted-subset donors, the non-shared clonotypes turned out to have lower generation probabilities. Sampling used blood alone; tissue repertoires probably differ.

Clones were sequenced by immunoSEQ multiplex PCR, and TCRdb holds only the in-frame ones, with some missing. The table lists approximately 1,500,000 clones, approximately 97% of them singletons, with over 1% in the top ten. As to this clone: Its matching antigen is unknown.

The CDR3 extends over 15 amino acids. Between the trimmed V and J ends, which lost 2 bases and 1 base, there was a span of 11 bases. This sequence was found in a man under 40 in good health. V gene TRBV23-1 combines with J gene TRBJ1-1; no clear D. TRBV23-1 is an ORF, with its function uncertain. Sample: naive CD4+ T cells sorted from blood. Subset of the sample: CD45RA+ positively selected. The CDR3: CASSQELGGNTEAFF. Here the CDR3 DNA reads TGCGCCAGCAGTCAAGAACTGGGCGGGAACACTGAAGCTTTCTTT.